This T cell receptor beta chain was profiled in a study of post-analysis software for immune sequencing data (dated by TCRdb to between 2014 and 2017). General notes on the study: Recorded disease courses included relapsing-remitting, secondary progressive and progressive-relapsing multiple sclerosis, with some patients lacking subtype annotation. The multiple sclerosis patient repertoires were compared with 11 previously published healthy control repertoires from donors aged roughly 6 to 25 years. A subset of samples was prepared in parallel using single-end sample barcoding, then pooled and co-amplified after Illumina adapter ligation. General study outcomes and caveats: The multiple sclerosis patient group was slightly younger than the control group. Multiple sclerosis patients had significantly lower normalized Chao1 diversity than controls, a result that suggests substantial peripheral T-cell clonal expansion. Strong co-clustering of samples prepared in the same batch was shown by direct clustering with F measure, prompting a batch-effect correction. Patients showed significantly higher frequencies than controls for five TRBV segments, among them TRBV5-6, TRBV5-1 and TRBV20-1.

Preparation of the library involved PCR. Data came from an Illumina HiSeq 2500. To reduce PCR and sequencing biases, unique molecular identifiers were built into the TCR beta cDNA libraries. Approximately 500,000 cDNA molecules were obtained for every 1 to 10 million input T cells, so each molecule roughly corresponded to one T cell. Patient libraries were prepared and sequenced with the same protocol used for the earlier healthy control dataset. Within a given batch, samples were prepared together, multiplexed and sequenced on the same HiSeq lane. The original pipeline was this. MIGEC was used to process the raw barcoded reads, and molecular identifier groups with only a single read were discarded before consensus assembly and CDR3 extraction. Clonotype tables were post-analysed with VDJtools, normalizing diversity by down-sampling all datasets to the smallest sample size. Repertoire overlap clustering matched CDR3 amino acid but not nucleotide sequences to correct batch-related cross-sample contamination. The public reads were quality trimmed at Q25 with fastp and then assembled into clones with MiXCR by TCRdb, keeping productive beta chains. Under each unique CDR3 protein, matching rows form one entry showing the most common genes and DNA. These V and J calls derive from TCRdb rather than the authors' analysis. Here the sample has hundreds of thousands of distinct CDR3 sequences; about 32% occur a single time. The top ten clonotypes cover more than 0.55% of the sample.

To demonstrate the VDJtools post-analysis software, the study profiled TCR beta repertoires from the peripheral blood of about a dozen young patients with multiple sclerosis. The multiple sclerosis patients were children and adolescents ranging in age from about 6 to 17 years. The CDR3 has 13 amino acids, counting the end cysteine and phenylalanine. This entry keeps only the CDR3 DNA: 39 bases, framed from base 1. The germline V gene encodes CDR1 DFQATT and CDR2 SNEGSKA (reference sequence). V loses 7 bases of germline sequence and J loses 0 bases, and the interval between the two ends is 13 bases. On this clonotype: The antigen it binds to is not known. No quality values exist for individual bases; no much larger clone is one base distant.

This clonotype originated in a girl under 18 with multiple sclerosis. The chain employs TRBV20-1 and TRBJ2-7; the D region possibly corresponds to TRBD1 (6 bases align). Sequences were obtained from blood. The sequenced DNA: TGCAGTGGCGAGCCAGGGGCCTCCTACGAGCAGTACTTC. Translated, this gives CSGEPGASYEQYF.